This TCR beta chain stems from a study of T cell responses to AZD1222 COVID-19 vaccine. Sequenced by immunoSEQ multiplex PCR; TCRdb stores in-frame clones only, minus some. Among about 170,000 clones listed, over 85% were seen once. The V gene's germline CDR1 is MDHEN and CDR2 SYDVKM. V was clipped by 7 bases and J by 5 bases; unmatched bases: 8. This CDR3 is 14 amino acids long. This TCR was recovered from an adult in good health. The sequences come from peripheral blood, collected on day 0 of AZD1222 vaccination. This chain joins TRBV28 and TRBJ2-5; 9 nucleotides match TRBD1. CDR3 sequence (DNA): TGTGCCAGCACCTCCACAGGGGGCGTCGAGACCCAGTACTTC. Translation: CASTSTGGVETQYF.